This TCR beta chain emerged from a study of T cells in Graves' hyperthyroidism and ophthalmopathy. The study, taken as a whole, reports: The model forecast ophthalmopathy, anticipating it by a median roughly 6.5 months before onset. Patients with ophthalmopathy were separated from those with stable hyperthyroidism by a 13 V-J model. Most thyroid clonotypes that were expanded above 0.001 also turned up in blood.

Among ophthalmopathy patients, the Clinical Activity Score reached at least 3, the NOSPECS grade reached at least 4, and duration remained under 3 months. This clonotype came up many times. As yet, its antigen is unknown. CDR1 DFQATT and CDR2 SNEGSKA come from the germline V gene (reference sequence). Trimming removed 1 base from V and 5 bases from J, with 6 bases in between. The CDR3 consists of 12 residues. Template material for amplifying TCR beta CDR3 regions consisted of RNA transcripts. In the first-round RT-PCR of the TCR CDR3, the HTBI primer set was used. Using its own MiXCR run on the multiplex PCR reads, TCRdb lists one record per CDR3 protein. Of 550,000 to 700,000 distinct CDR3 sequences detected, approximately 14% appear once; the ten largest clones hold 4.3%.

The sequencing input was blood. This clonotype was sampled from a woman aged 40 to 49 with Graves' ophthalmopathy. The chain is built from TRBV20-1 and TRBJ1-5; no firm D call. As DNA, the CDR3 is TGCAGTGCTAGAGCGGGCTATCAGCCCCAGCATTTT. As protein: CSARAGYQPQHF.